The 27 T cell receptor beta chains presented below share a single source sample, sequenced in a study of blood T cell repertoires in COVID-19. Only in-frame clones appear in the TCRdb table, and some are missing; sequencing was by immunoSEQ multiplex PCR. The sample lists roughly 34,000 clones; 80% were seen once. Sequencing input: peripheral blood. The receptors here all came from a woman in her seventies with acute or convalescent COVID-19.

The chain uses TRBV28 and TRBJ2-7; 12 bases map to TRBD1. CDR1 and CDR2 (germline): MDHEN, SYDVKM. This CDR3 region has 15 residues. V lost 7 bases to trimming and J lost 9 bases; unmatched junction nucleotides: 13. CDR3 residues: CASTTPRGQGAWQYF. The CDR3, as DNA: TGTGCCAGCACCACACCGCGGGGACAGGGGGCATGGCAGTACTTC.

This clone was recorded only once. The chain links TRBV5-4 to TRBJ2-2; TRBD2 matches at 7 bases. Germline assignment: CDR1 SGHNT and CDR2 YYREEE (reference sequence). There are 16 residues in the CDR3. The V gene end was trimmed by 4 bases and the J gene end by 5 bases; junction bases not matched to a gene: 11. CDR3 nucleotide sequence: TGTGCCAGCAGCCCCCCGGGACTATTAGGGACCGGGGAGCTGTTTTTT. It yields the protein CASSPPGLLGTGELFF.

The rearrangement links TRBV27 to TRBJ2-1, with D possibly TRBD2 on 6 matching bases. CDR1 and CDR2 (germline): MNHEY, SMNVEV (reference sequence). The CDR3 runs to 16 residues. The V and J ends lost 6 bases and 6 bases respectively, with 21 bases between them. CDR3 sequence: CASSPTRGGRVNEQFF. CDR3 DNA sequence: TGTGCCAGCAGCCCCACGCGAGGAGGGCGGGTCAATGAGCAGTTCTTC.

This rearrangement joins TRBV7-8 to TRBJ1-2; 11 bases line up with TRBD1. The CDR3 is made up of 16 amino acids. V shed 1 base, J shed 4 bases, and the junction held 5 bases outside the gene matches. Germline CDR1 SGHVS, CDR2 FQNEAQ. CDR3 region: CASSLGGGQGVYGYTF. The CDR3 DNA sequence: TGTGCCAGCAGCTTAGGAGGGGGACAGGGGGTCTATGGCTACACCTTC.

V and J are TRBV10-3 and TRBJ2-1, with D unresolved. CDR1 is ENHRY and CDR2 is SYGVKD in the germline V gene. Trimming left V 5 bases short and J 5 bases short, with 19 bases between. The CDR3 runs 16 residues. The CDR3 is CAISPNVGVQNNEQFF. CDR3 nucleotides: TGTGCCATCAGTCCCAATGTTGGCGTACAGAACAATGAGCAGTTCTTC.

The chain uses TRBV5-6 and TRBJ2-2; TRBD1 matches 8 bases. After removal of 4 bases from V and 0 bases from J, the junction contained 5 bases not matched to a gene. Germline V CDR1 and CDR2: SGHDT, YYEEEE. CDR3 size: 16 residues. The CDR3 loop is CASSLETGANTGELFF. The CDR3 DNA reads TGTGCCAGCAGCCTAGAGACAGGGGCGAACACCGGGGAGCTGTTTTTT.

CDR3 loop: CASSASDRFLEQYF. The CDR3 region has the DNA TGCGCCAGCAGCGCGTCCGACAGGTTTCTGGAGCAGTACTTC. The chain carries TRBV5-1 and TRBJ2-7, with D perhaps matching TRBD1 (6 bases). The CDR3 is 14 residues long. The V gene's germline CDR1 is SGHRS and CDR2 YFSETQ. V dropped 4 bases and J dropped 7 bases, with 18 bases sitting between them.

The rearrangement uses TRBV6-6 and TRBJ2-3, with 9 bases that match TRBD1. The trim removed 2 bases at V and 2 bases at J, leaving 2 bases unmatched. The CDR3 is 15 amino acids. CDR1 and CDR2 (germline): MNHNY, SVGAGI (reference sequence). The CDR3 DNA sequence: TGTGCCAGCAGTTACCGGGACAGGGTCACAGATACGCAGTATTTT. This sequence encodes CASSYRDRVTDTQYF.

V usage is TRBV21-1 and J usage is TRBJ1-5; TRBD1 is the table's D call and was not checked against the DNA. TRBV21-1 constitutes a pseudogene. The CDR3 has 15 residues. The CDR3 is CASSKVRTGNQPQHF. The CDR3 DNA sequence: TGTGCCAGCAGCAAAGTCCGGACAGGCAATCAGCCCCAGCATTTT.

The chain combines TRBV15 with TRBJ2-7; 7 nucleotides match TRBD2. Per the germline V gene, CDR1 is LNHNV and CDR2 is YYDKDF (reference sequence). Unmatched junction bases numbered 11, after V lost 4 bases and J lost 5 bases. CDR3 length: 15 amino acids. CDR3 protein: CATSTWDYGAHEQYF. Written as DNA, the CDR3 is TGTGCCACCAGCACCTGGGACTATGGGGCCCACGAGCAGTACTTC.

This clone was seen just once. This sequence joins TRBV4-1 and TRBJ1-5; 8 bases map to TRBD1. The junction had 8 bases not matched to a gene; V was cut back by 3 bases and J by 4 bases. Germline V gene lookup returns CDR1 MGHRA and CDR2 YSYEKL. The CDR3 length is 16 residues. CDR3 nucleotides: TGCGCCAGCAGCCAGGAGGACAGGGCTAGGAATCAGCCCCAGCATTTT. Translating gives CASSQEDRARNQPQHF.

The V and J genes are TRBV5-1 and TRBJ1-2; D is ambiguous. Trimming took off 0 bases at V and 6 bases at J, with 6 bases between the two ends. The CDR3 is made up of 12 amino acids. Germline V lookup: CDR1 SGHRS, CDR2 YFSETQ. This chain's CDR3 is CASSLVGDGYTF. The CDR3 DNA follows: TGCGCCAGCAGCTTGGTCGGGGATGGCTACACCTTC.

In DNA form, the CDR3 reads TGTGCCAGCAGCCCCCTAGGGGCGGGAAACACCATATATTTT. Translated, it gives CASSPLGAGNTIYF. The chain is built from TRBV27 and TRBJ1-3; D perhaps matches TRBD1 (5 bases). Trimming stripped 6 bases from V and 4 bases from J, with 13 bases between. Germline V gene lookup returns CDR1 MNHEY and CDR2 SMNVEV (reference sequence). This CDR3 comprises 14 residues.

A single count supports this clone. The chain combines TRBV11-2 with TRBJ1-3; 10 bases match TRBD1. Trimming took 5 bases from V and 8 from J; bases not matched to a gene: 9. This CDR3 is built from 15 residues. CDR1 and CDR2 (germline): SGHAT, FQNNGV. CDR3 in amino acids: CASSPLGQGSDTIYF. The CDR3 nucleotides read TGTGCCAGCAGCCCACTGGGACAGGGGTCAGACACCATATATTTT.

The chain links TRBV28 to TRBJ2-3; D not resolved. Germline V lookup: CDR1 MDHEN, CDR2 SYDVKM. The CDR3 is made up of 13 amino acids. The germline V and J ends were trimmed by 5 bases and 8 bases, with 14 bases remaining between them. The chain's CDR3 is CASSLDRLVTQYF. The CDR3 bases are TGTGCCAGCAGTCTCGACCGCCTAGTTACGCAGTATTTT.

The chain carries TRBV3-1 (or the pseudogene TRBV3-2) and TRBJ2-1; 10 nucleotides line up with TRBD1. The J segment lost 7 bases and the V segment lost 3 bases, leaving 3 bases of the junction unmatched. Germline CDR1 LGHDT, CDR2 YNNKEL (reference sequence). The CDR3 length is 14 residues. This CDR3 is CASSHRDRGNEQFF. The CDR3 DNA reads TGTGCCAGCAGCCACCGGGACAGGGGTAATGAGCAGTTCTTC.

The rearrangement joins TRBV5-1 to TRBJ2-3, with D possibly matching TRBD2 (6 bases). V was shortened by 3 bases and J by 5 bases, with 19 bases between the two germline ends. The CDR3 is 16 residues long. Germline V lookup: CDR1 SGHRS, CDR2 YFSETQ. The CDR3 DNA reads as TGCGCCAGCAGCTCAGGTGGGTCGGGAGCCATAGATACGCAGTATTTT. Protein: CASSSGGSGAIDTQYF.

This clone has just one count. The chain employs TRBV5-1 and TRBJ2-3; 7 bases align to TRBD1. Germline trimming cut 6 bases from V and 0 bases from J; bases unmatched to any gene: 1. The CDR3 extends over 13 amino acids. The germline CDR1 and CDR2 sequences are SGHRS and YFSETQ. CDR3 DNA: TGCGCCAGCATGGGACAGAGCACAGATACGCAGTATTTT. Its translation is CASMGQSTDTQYF.

This clone appeared a single time. V is TRBV6-5 and J is TRBJ2-5; D call uncertain. The CDR3 runs to 11 residues. Per the germline V gene, CDR1 is MNHEY and CDR2 is SVGAGI. V was clipped by 6 bases and J by 4 bases, with 6 bases between them. The CDR3 region has the DNA TGTGCCAGCAGCCAGGCAGAGACCCAGTACTTC. Translation: CASSQAETQYF.

This clone has a single count. DNA of the CDR3: TGTGCCAGCAGTCAGTGGGGCCAACGAGAGCAGTACTTC. Encoded protein: CASSQWGQREQYF. The chain has TRBV2 and TRBJ2-7, with D possibly being TRBD1 (5 bases). CDR1 is SNHLY and CDR2 is FYNNEI in the germline V gene. This CDR3 comprises 13 residues. Trimming cost V 5 bases and J 7 bases, with 15 bases left between them.

CDR3 nucleotides: TGTGCCAGCAGCGTAACGACAGGGGGGAACACCGGGGAGCTGTTTTTT. This codes for CASSVTTGGNTGELFF. V usage is TRBV9 and J usage is TRBJ2-2, with TRBD1 identical over 9 bases. This CDR3 contains 16 residues. Looked up from germline, CDR1 is SGDLS and CDR2 is YYNGEE. The ends lost 1 base at V and 1 base at J; junction bases unmatched: 2.

A single count supports this clone. V and J are TRBV20-1 and TRBJ1-5; TRBD1 might be the D (5 bases). Germline loops: CDR1 DFQATT, CDR2 SNEGSKA (reference sequence). Trimming pared 3 bases from V and 5 bases from J, leaving 14 bases between. This CDR3 has 14 residues. The CDR3 nucleotides read TGCAGTGCTAGTAAGGGAGGGGCGCATCAGCCCCAGCATTTT. It codes for CSASKGGAHQPQHF.

The genes are TRBV15 and TRBJ2-3; D uncertain. The V gene's germline CDR1 is LNHNV and CDR2 YYDKDF (reference sequence). The CDR3 totals 16 residues. V was clipped by 0 bases and J by 2 bases, with 12 bases between them. The CDR3 region is CATSRENLLNTDTQYF. The CDR3 DNA reads as TGTGCCACCAGCAGAGAGAATTTGCTAAACACAGATACGCAGTATTTT.

This clone has more than one count but fewer than ten. V and J are TRBV27 and TRBJ2-7; possible D gene TRBD1, 6 bases. Germline-derived CDR1 and CDR2 are MNHEY and SMNVEV (reference sequence). The V and J ends lost 5 bases and 1 base respectively, with 12 bases between them. The CDR3 contains 14 residues. For the CDR3, the DNA is TGTGCCAGCAGTCACCTGGACAGATCCTACGAGCAGTACTTC. Protein product: CASSHLDRSYEQYF.

The rearrangement links TRBV6-5 to TRBJ2-7, with 7 bases matching TRBD1. The CDR3 consists of 14 residues. V gave up 2 bases and J gave up 4 bases; unmatched junction bases: 5. Germline assignment: CDR1 MNHEY and CDR2 SVGAGI. The CDR3, as DNA: TGTGCCAGCAGTTACCGGGACAGAGGGTACGAGCAGTACTTC. Translated, it gives CASSYRDRGYEQYF.

This clone was detected only once. V gene TRBV15 combines with J gene TRBJ2-3, with 12 positions matching TRBD2. Trimming cost V 3 bases and J 6 bases; bases outside gene matches: 7. Germline assignment: CDR1 LNHNV and CDR2 YYDKDF (reference sequence). There are 16 residues in the CDR3. The CDR3 DNA reads TGTGCCACCAGCAGCGCGACTAGCGGGAGTTGGGATACGCAGTATTTT. Encoded protein: CATSSATSGSWDTQYF.

The chain joins TRBV3-1 (or the pseudogene TRBV3-2) to TRBJ1-4; 11 bases fit TRBD1. Germline V CDR1 and CDR2: LGHDT, YNNKEL (reference sequence). This CDR3 is built from 16 residues. V lost 4 bases to trimming and J lost 4 bases; unmatched junction nucleotides: 5. The CDR3 coding sequence is TGTGCCAGCAGCCCAAGGGACAGGGGGAATAATGAAAAACTGTTTTTT. Protein product: CASSPRDRGNNEKLFF.